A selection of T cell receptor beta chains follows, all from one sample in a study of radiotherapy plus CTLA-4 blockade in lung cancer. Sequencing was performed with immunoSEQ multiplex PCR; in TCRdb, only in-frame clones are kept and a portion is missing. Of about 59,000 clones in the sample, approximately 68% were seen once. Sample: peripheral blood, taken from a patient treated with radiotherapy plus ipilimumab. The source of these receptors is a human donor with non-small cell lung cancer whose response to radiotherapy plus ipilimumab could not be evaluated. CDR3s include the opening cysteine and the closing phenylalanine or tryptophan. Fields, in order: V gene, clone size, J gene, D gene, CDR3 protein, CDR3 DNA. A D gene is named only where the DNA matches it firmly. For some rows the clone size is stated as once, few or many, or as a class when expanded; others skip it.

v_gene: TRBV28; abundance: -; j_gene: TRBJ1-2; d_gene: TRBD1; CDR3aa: CASSPRDRGGNYGYTF; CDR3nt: TGTGCCAGCAGTCCCCGTGACAGGGGCGGTAACTATGGCTACACCTTC
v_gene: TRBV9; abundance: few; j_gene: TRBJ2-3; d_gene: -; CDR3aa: CASSVRGTTDTQYF; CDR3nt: TGTGCCAGCAGCGTCCGCGGGACCACAGATACGCAGTATTTT
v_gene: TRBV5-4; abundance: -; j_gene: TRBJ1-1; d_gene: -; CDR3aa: CASSPAGGRTEAFF; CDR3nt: TGTGCCAGCAGCCCGGCGGGGGGGCGGACTGAAGCTTTCTTT
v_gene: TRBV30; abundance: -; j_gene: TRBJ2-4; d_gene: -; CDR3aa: CAWSVSKNIQYF; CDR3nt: TGTGCCTGGAGTGTGAGCAAAAACATTCAGTACTTC
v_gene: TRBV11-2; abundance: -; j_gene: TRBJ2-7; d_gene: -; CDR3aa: CASSSRLVLGEQYF; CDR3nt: TGTGCCAGCAGCTCGCGCCTAGTATTAGGCGAGCAGTACTTC
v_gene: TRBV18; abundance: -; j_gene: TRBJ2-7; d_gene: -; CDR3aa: CASSSLATEQYF; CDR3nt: TGTGCCAGCTCGTCCCTAGCGACTGAGCAGTACTTC
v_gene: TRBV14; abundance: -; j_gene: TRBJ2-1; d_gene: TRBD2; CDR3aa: CASSRKAGVSYNEQFF; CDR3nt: TGTGCCAGCAGCCGAAAAGCGGGGGTATCCTACAATGAGCAGTTCTTC
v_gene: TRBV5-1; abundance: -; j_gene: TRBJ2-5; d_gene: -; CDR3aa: CASSLETSFQETQYF; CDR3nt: TGCGCCAGCAGCTTGGAAACTAGCTTCCAAGAGACCCAGTACTTC
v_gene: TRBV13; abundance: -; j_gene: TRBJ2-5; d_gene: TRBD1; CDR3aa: CASSSDRGSGQYF; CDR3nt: TGTGCCAGCAGCTCCGACAGGGGATCGGGCCAGTACTTC
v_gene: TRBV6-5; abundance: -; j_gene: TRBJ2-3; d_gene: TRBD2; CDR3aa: CASSWRGGLTDTQYF; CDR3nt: TGTGCCAGCAGTTGGCGGGGGGGCCTCACAGATACGCAGTATTTT
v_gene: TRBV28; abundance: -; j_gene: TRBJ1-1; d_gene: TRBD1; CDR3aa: CASSSSDREGTEAFF; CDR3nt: TGTGCCAGCAGTTCCTCGGACAGGGAGGGGACTGAAGCTTTCTTT
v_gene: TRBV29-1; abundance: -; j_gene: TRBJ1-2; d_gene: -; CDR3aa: CSVETRLTELYGYTF; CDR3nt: TGCAGCGTTGAAACGCGCCTAACAGAATTATATGGCTACACCTTC
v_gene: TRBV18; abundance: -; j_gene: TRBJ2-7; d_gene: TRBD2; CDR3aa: CASSPRTSGSHGEQYF; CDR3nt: TGTGCCAGCTCACCCCGGACTAGCGGGAGCCACGGGGAGCAGTACTTC
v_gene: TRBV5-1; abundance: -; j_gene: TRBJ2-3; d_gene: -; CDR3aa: CASSLVGQPTDTQYF; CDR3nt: TGCGCCAGCAGCTTGGTTGGACAGCCCACAGATACGCAGTATTTT
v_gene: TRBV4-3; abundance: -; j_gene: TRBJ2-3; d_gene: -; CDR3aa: CASSLAGSTDTQYF; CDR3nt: TGCGCCAGCAGCCTCGCCGGGAGCACAGATACGCAGTATTTT
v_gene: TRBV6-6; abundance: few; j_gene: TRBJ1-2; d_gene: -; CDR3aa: CASSPQGTNYGYTF; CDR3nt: TGTGCCAGCAGCCCACAGGGTACTAACTATGGCTACACCTTC
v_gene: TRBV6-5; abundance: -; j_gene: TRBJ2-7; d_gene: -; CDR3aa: CASRSSGNTYEQYF; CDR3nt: TGTGCCAGCAGGTCTTCCGGGAACACCTACGAGCAGTACTTC
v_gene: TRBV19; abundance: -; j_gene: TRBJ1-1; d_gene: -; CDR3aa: CASSIDWTQPGNTEAFF; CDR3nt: TGTGCCAGTAGTATAGATTGGACACAACCAGGGAACACTGAAGCTTTCTTT
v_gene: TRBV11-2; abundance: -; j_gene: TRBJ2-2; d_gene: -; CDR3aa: CASSLRTPGELFF; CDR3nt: TGTGCCAGCAGCTTACGTACTCCCGGGGAGCTGTTTTTT
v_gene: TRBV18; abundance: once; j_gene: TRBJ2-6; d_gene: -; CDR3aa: CASSPGQAGANVLTF; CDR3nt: TGTGCCAGCTCACCAGGGCAGGCTGGGGCCAACGTCCTGACTTTC
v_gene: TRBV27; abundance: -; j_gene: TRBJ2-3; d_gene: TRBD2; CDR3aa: CAIPLTSGVADTQYF; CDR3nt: TGTGCCATCCCGCTAACTAGCGGGGTCGCAGATACGCAGTATTTT
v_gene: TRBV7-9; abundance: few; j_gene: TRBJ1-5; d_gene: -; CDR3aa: CASRQKGRVNQPQHF; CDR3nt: TGTGCCAGCAGGCAAAAGGGGAGGGTCAATCAGCCCCAGCATTTT
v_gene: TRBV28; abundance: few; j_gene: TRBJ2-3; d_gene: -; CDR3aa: CASSGTTDTQYF; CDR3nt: TGTGCCAGCAGTGGGACAACAGATACGCAGTATTTT
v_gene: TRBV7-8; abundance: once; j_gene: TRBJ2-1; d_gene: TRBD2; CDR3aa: CASSSAAGGPLEQFF; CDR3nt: TGTGCCAGCAGCTCCGCGGCGGGGGGCCCGCTGGAGCAGTTCTTC
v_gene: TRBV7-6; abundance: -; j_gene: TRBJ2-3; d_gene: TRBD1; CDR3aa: CASSFGQGRSDTQYF; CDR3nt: TGTGCCAGCAGCTTCGGACAGGGGCGATCAGATACGCAGTATTTT
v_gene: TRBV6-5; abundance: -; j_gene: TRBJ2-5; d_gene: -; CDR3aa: CASSYDRFQETQYF; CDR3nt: TGTGCCAGCAGTTACGACAGGTTCCAAGAGACCCAGTACTTC
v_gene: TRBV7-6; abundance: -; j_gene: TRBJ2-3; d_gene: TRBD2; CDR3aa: CASSPGHLAVGGTQYF; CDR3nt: TGTGCCAGCAGCCCCGGTCACCTAGCGGTGGGAGGTACGCAGTATTTT
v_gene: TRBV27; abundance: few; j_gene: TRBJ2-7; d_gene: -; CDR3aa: CASSKASAGEQYF; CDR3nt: TGTGCCAGCAGTAAGGCTAGCGCGGGCGAGCAGTACTTC
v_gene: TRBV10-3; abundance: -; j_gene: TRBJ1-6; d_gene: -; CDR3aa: CAISEKGTGNSPLHF; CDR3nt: TGTGCCATCAGTGAAAAAGGGACTGGTAATTCACCCCTCCACTTT
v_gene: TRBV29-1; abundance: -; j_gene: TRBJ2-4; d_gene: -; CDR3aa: CSVERGQNIQYF; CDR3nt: TGCAGCGTTGAGCGTGGGCAAAACATTCAGTACTTC
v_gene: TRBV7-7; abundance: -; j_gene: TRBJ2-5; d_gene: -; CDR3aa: CASSIGREETQYF; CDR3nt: TGTGCCAGCAGCATAGGACGGGAAGAGACCCAGTACTTC
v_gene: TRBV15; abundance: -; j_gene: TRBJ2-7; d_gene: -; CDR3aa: CATSRDIRYEQYF; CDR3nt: TGTGCCACCAGCAGAGATATCAGATACGAGCAGTACTTC
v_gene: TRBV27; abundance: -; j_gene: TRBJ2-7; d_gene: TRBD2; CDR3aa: CASSLRRGSYEQYF; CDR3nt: TGTGCCAGCAGTCTTCGGCGGGGGAGCTACGAGCAGTACTTC
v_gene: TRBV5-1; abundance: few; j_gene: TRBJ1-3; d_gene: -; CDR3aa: CASSFAGEAGNTIYF; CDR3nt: TGCGCCAGCAGCTTTGCGGGAGAGGCTGGAAACACCATATATTTT
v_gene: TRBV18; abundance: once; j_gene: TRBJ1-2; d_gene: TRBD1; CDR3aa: CASSRQGTNYGYTF; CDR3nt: TGTGCCAGCTCACGACAGGGAACTAACTATGGCTACACCTTC
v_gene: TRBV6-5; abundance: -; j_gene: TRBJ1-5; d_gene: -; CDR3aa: CASSYLGANQPQHF; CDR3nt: TGTGCCAGCAGTTACTTAGGGGCCAATCAGCCCCAGCATTTT
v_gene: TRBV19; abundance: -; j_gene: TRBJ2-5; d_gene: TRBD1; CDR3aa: CASSIVGTAVETQYF; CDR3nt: TGTGCCAGTAGTATAGTCGGGACAGCCGTAGAGACCCAGTACTTC
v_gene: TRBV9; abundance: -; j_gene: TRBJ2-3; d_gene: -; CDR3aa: CASSTTGVGGDTQYF; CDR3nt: TGTGCCAGCAGCACCACAGGGGTCGGAGGGGATACGCAGTATTTT
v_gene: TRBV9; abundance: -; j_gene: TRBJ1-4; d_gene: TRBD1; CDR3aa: CASSVDRGREKLFF; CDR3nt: TGTGCCAGCAGCGTAGACAGGGGGCGGGAAAAACTGTTTTTT
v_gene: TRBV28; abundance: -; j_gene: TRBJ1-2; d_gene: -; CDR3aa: CASSSDRRSYTF; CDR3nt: TGTGCCAGCAGTTCGGACAGAAGGAGCTACACCTTC
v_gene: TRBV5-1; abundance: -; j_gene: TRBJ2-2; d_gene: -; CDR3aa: CASSFRVGTGELFF; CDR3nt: TGCGCCAGCAGCTTCAGGGTCGGCACCGGGGAGCTGTTTTTT
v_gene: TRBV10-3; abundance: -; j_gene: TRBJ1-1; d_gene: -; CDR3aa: CAISGRRDTEAFF; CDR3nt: TGTGCCATCAGTGGGAGGAGGGACACTGAAGCTTTCTTT
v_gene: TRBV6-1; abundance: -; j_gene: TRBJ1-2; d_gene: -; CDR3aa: CASSSLYGYTF; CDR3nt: TGTGCCAGCAGTTCCTTGTATGGCTACACCTTC
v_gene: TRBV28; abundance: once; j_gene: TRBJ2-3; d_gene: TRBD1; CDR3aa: CASFRQGDTDTQYF; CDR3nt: TGTGCCAGCTTTAGACAGGGAGACACAGATACGCAGTATTTT
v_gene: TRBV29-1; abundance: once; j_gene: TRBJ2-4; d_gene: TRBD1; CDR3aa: CSAGQGLNIQYF; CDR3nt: TGCAGCGCCGGACAGGGCTTAAACATTCAGTACTTC
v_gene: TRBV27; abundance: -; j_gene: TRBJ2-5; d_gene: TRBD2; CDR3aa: CASIVRASGGEETQYF; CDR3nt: TGTGCCAGCATCGTGAGGGCTAGCGGAGGGGAAGAGACCCAGTACTTC
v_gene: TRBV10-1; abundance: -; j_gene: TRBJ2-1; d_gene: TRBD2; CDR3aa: CASSEFFSGKVWEGHEQFF; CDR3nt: TGCGCCAGCAGTGAATTCTTTAGCGGGAAGGTGTGGGAAGGACATGAGCAGTTCTTC